A selection of T cell receptor beta chains follows, all from one sample in a study of blood T cells in healthy people across ages. TCRdb reprocessed the 5' RACE reads with MiXCR, giving one entry per CDR3 protein. The top ten hold approximately 30% of the sample, which has about 830,000 distinct CDR3 sequences, 62% seen once. Material: blood. Receptors were obtained from a man aged 30-40 years in good health. Both conserved end residues are trimmed from each CDR3.

CDR3aa: AISEGLAGTFQY
v_gene: TRBV10-3
j_gene: TRBJ2-4

CDR3aa: SAPVAGAANEQF
v_gene: TRBV20-1
j_gene: TRBJ2-1

CDR3aa: ASGEKVAGANVLT
v_gene: TRBV7-3
j_gene: TRBJ2-6

CDR3aa: ASSQIPGGQETQY
v_gene: TRBV3-1
j_gene: TRBJ2-5

CDR3aa: ASSKGEANEQY
v_gene: TRBV6-1
j_gene: TRBJ2-7

CDR3aa: ASSQQDGAYEQY
v_gene: TRBV3-1
j_gene: TRBJ2-7

CDR3aa: SDPKAGGITEQY
v_gene: TRBV20-1
j_gene: NA

CDR3aa: ASSYGLGLGGDEQY
v_gene: TRBV7-6
j_gene: NA

CDR3aa: ASSQVLEGNTEAF
v_gene: TRBV4-2
j_gene: TRBJ1-1

CDR3aa: ASSTGFNEQY
v_gene: TRBV28
j_gene: NA

CDR3aa: ASRGGGTGQETQY
v_gene: TRBV28
j_gene: TRBJ2-5

CDR3aa: AIGGTFGGEQY
v_gene: TRBV10-3
j_gene: TRBJ2-7

CDR3aa: ASSQEGYHVPLY
v_gene: TRBV4-3
j_gene: TRBJ2-3

CDR3aa: SLPRQVLTYEQY
v_gene: TRBV29-1
j_gene: TRBJ2-7

CDR3aa: ASRIAGDINEQF
v_gene: TRBV12-3/TRBV12-4
j_gene: TRBJ2-1

CDR3aa: SAPHDRDSNQPQH
v_gene: TRBV20-1
j_gene: TRBJ1-5

CDR3aa: ASSQGTGKTYEQY
v_gene: TRBV4-3
j_gene: NA

CDR3aa: ASSALGGDEQY
v_gene: TRBV9
j_gene: TRBJ2-7

CDR3aa: SVEVGGTGGDQPQH
v_gene: TRBV29-1
j_gene: TRBJ1-5

CDR3aa: ASSQDRRSQY
v_gene: TRBV4-3
j_gene: TRBJ2-7

CDR3aa: ASSSTGGSNTGELF
v_gene: TRBV7-3
j_gene: TRBJ2-2

CDR3aa: ASSSTKGAGEIYNEQF
v_gene: TRBV9
j_gene: TRBJ2-1

CDR3aa: ASSSLAGYQETQY
v_gene: TRBV6-5
j_gene: TRBJ2-5

CDR3aa: AWTGQVETQY
v_gene: TRBV30
j_gene: TRBJ2-5

CDR3aa: ASSRVLAGEQY
v_gene: TRBV3-1
j_gene: TRBJ2-7

CDR3aa: ASSQARAFQETQY
v_gene: TRBV4-2
j_gene: TRBJ2-5

CDR3aa: ASSLAFGTGLSYNEQF
v_gene: TRBV5-1
j_gene: TRBJ2-1

CDR3aa: ASSLVPSPYEQY
v_gene: TRBV5-5
j_gene: TRBJ2-7

CDR3aa: ASSMSLAGSQKTQY
v_gene: TRBV7-6
j_gene: TRBJ2-5

CDR3aa: ASSLEGALGYGYT
v_gene: TRBV5-1
j_gene: TRBJ1-2

CDR3aa: ASSSGTSYGYT
v_gene: TRBV12-3/TRBV12-4
j_gene: TRBJ1-2

CDR3aa: ASSLAGGPREQY
v_gene: TRBV7-2
j_gene: TRBJ2-4

CDR3aa: ASSTGLAGTSGANVLT
v_gene: TRBV6-1
j_gene: TRBJ2-6

CDR3aa: ASSLRVGQFYEQY
v_gene: TRBV6-5
j_gene: TRBJ2-7

CDR3aa: ASSLQSGGAASTDTQY
v_gene: TRBV7-2
j_gene: TRBJ2-3

CDR3aa: ASSQDQYGPEAF
v_gene: TRBV4-3
j_gene: TRBJ1-1

CDR3aa: ANTTPGDPYNEQF
v_gene: TRBV28
j_gene: TRBJ2-1

CDR3aa: ASSEGWSSYNSPLH
v_gene: TRBV25-1
j_gene: TRBJ1-6

CDR3aa: ASSYSLGEGYEQY
v_gene: TRBV6-5
j_gene: TRBJ2-7

CDR3aa: ASRTRQGGYGYT
v_gene: TRBV5-1
j_gene: TRBJ1-2

CDR3aa: ASSLIARQETQY
v_gene: TRBV28
j_gene: TRBJ2-5